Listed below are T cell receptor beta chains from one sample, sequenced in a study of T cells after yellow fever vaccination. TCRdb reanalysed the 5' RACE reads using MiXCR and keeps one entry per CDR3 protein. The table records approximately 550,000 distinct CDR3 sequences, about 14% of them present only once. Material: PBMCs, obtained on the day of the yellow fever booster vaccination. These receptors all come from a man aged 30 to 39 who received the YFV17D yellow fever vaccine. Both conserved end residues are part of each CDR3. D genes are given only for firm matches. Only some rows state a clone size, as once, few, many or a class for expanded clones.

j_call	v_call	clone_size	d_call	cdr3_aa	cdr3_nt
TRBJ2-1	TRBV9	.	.	CACKSAEGDNEQFF	TGTGCCTGTAAGTCGGCGGAGGGGGACAATGAGCAGTTCTTC
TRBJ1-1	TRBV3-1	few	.	CASSQDGSRGAFF	TGTGCCAGCAGCCAAGATGGGTCACGGGGGGCTTTCTTT
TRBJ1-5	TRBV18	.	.	CASSPPGNNQPQHF	TGTGCCAGCTCACCACCGGGGAACAATCAGCCCCAGCATTTT
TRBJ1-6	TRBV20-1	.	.	CSASGAGTRNSPLHF	TGCAGTGCTAGCGGGGCAGGGACCAGAAATTCACCCCTCCACTTT
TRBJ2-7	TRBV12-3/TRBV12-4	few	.	CASSPRDVASYEQYF	TGTGCCAGCAGCCCCCGGGACGTCGCCTCCTACGAGCAGTACTTC
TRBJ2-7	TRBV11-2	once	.	CASSLDRGASYEQYF	TGTGCCAGCAGCTTAGACAGGGGGGCTTCCTACGAGCAGTACTTC
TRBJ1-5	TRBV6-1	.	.	CASRSDSGFNQPQHF	TGTGCCAGCAGGTCCGACAGCGGTTTCAATCAGCCCCAGCATTTT
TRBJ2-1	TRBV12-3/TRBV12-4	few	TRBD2	CASSLWEGNNEQFF	TGTGCCAGCAGTTTATGGGAGGGCAACAATGAGCAGTTCTTC
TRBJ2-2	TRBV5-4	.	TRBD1	CASSLGGTGHTGELFF	TGTGCCAGCAGCTTGGGAGGGACAGGGCACACCGGGGAGCTGTTTTTT
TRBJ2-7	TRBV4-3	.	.	CASSQFLGIWGQYF	TGCGCCAGCAGCCAATTCCTAGGCATTTGGGGGCAGTACTTC
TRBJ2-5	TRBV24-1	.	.	CATSDPGERETQYF	TGTGCCACCAGTGATCCAGGGGAGCGGGAGACCCAGTACTTC
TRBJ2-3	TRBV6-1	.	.	CASRSVASTDTQYF	TGTGCCAGCAGAAGCGTCGCTAGCACAGATACGCAGTATTTT
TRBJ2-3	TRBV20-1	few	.	CSAPVATDTQYF	TGCAGTGCTCCCGTGGCGACAGATACGCAGTATTTT
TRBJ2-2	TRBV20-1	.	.	CSARFVGRNTGELFF	TGCAGTGCTAGATTTGTCGGGAGGAACACCGGGGAGCTGTTTTTT
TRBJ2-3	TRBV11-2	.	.	CASSLGHPADTQYF	TGTGCCAGCAGCTTAGGTCACCCGGCGGATACGCAGTATTTT
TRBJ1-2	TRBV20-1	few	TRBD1	CSARDSVTGNYGYTF	TGCAGTGCTAGAGACAGTGTGACAGGGAACTATGGCTACACCTTC